In this sample, the clone carrying this T cell receptor (beta chain) turned up many times. The data were taken from a study of T cells after posttransplantation cyclophosphamide. The length of the CDR3 is 15 residues. Germline V gives CDR1 MGHRA, CDR2 YSYEKL. Trimming pared 1 base from V and 3 bases from J, leaving 7 bases between. TCRdb keeps only in-frame clones here, not all; method: immunoSEQ multiplex PCR. The sample presents roughly 34,000 clones, none singletons. Sequenced material: PBMCs. The chain recombines TRBV4-1 with TRBJ2-6; unclear D gene. The source is a woman aged 30 to 39 in good health and a related stem cell transplant donor. The CDR3 sequence is CASSQVLYGANVLTF. The DNA of the CDR3 is TGCGCCAGCAGCCAAGTACTTTATGGGGCCAACGTCCTGACTTTC.